This T cell receptor beta chain was obtained from a study of T cell repertoires in cytomegalovirus infection. This CDR3 is 12 amino acids long. V lost 4 bases and J 6 bases, leaving 10 bases between the germline ends. Per the germline V gene, CDR1 is SEHNR and CDR2 is FQNEAQ (reference sequence). TCRdb re-called the reads through MiXCR, storing one row per CDR3 protein. The data contain a few hundred thousand distinct CDR3 sequences, around 15% of them singletons. This clonotype was detected many times. V usage is TRBV7-9 and J usage is TRBJ2-7; D might be TRBD1 or TRBD2, each matching 5 bases. The clonotype originates from a human donor in good health (CMV status not recorded). Some clones in this sample may be carry-over from other donors' samples. The specimen sequenced was CD8+ T cells from PBMCs. CDR3 DNA: TGTGCCAGCAGCTCCGGGGCACTCGAGCAGTACTTC. It is translated as CASSSGALEQYF.